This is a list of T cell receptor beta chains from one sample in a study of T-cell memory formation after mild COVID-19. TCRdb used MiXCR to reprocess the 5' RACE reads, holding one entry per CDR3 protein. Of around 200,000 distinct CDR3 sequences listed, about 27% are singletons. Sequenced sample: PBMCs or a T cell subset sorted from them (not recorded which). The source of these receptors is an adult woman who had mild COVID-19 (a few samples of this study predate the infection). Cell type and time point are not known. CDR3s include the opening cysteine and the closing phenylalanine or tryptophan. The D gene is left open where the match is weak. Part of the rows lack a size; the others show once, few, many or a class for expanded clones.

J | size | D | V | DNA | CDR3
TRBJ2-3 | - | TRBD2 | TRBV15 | TGTGCCACCAGCAGCAGTTCTAGCGGAACCACAGATACGCAGTATTTT | CATSSSSSGTTDTQYF
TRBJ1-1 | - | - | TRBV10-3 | TGTGCCATCAGGGAAAGGGGGTGGGACACTGAAGCTTTCTTT | CAIRERGWDTEAFF
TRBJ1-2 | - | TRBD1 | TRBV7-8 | TGTGCCAGCAGCTTAGCAGGGGGCAACTATGGCTACACCTTC | CASSLAGGNYGYTF
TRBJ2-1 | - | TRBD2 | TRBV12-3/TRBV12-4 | TGTGCCAGCAACCAAGCGGGGCAGCACTCCTACAATGAGCAGTTCTTC | CASNQAGQHSYNEQFF
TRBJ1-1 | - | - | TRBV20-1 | TGCAGTGCTAGAGTAGCCCCCGGGAACACTGAAGCTTTCTTT | CSARVAPGNTEAFF
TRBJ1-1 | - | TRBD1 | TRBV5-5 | TGTGCCAGCAGCGGGATAGGACAGGCTGAAGCTTTCTTT | CASSGIGQAEAFF
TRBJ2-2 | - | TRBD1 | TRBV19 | TGTGCCAGTACGACAGGGGCGGGCACCGGGGAGCTGTTTTTT | CASTTGAGTGELFF
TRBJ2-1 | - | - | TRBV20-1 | TGCAGTGCTAGGCCCCTGACTAGAGATGAGCAGTTCTTC | CSARPLTRDEQFF
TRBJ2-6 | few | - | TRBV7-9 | TGTGCCAGCAGCTATCGACCAGGGTCAGGGGCCAACGTCCTGACTTTC | CASSYRPGSGANVLTF
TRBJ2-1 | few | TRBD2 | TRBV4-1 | TGCGCCAGCAGCTCCGTCAGCCAGCGGGGGGCGGTTGAGCAGTTCTTC | CASSSVSQRGAVEQFF
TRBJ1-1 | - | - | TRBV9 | TGTGCCAGCAGCGTAGTTGATGGAGAAGCTTTCTTT | CASSVVDGEAFF
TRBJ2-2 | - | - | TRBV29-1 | TGCAGCGTTGGGTTGTATACCGGGGAGCTGTTTTTT | CSVGLYTGELFF
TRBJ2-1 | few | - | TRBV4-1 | TGCGCCAGCAGCCAAGATACCGGTCGCCTTGAGCAGTTCTTC | CASSQDTGRLEQFF
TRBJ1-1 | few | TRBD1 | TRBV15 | TGTGCCACCAGCGGGACAGGGGGAGGACACACTGAAGCTTTCTTT | CATSGTGGGHTEAFF
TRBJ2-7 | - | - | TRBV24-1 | TGTGCCACCAGTGAGGGACGGTTAGATTACGAGCAGTACTTC | CATSEGRLDYEQYF
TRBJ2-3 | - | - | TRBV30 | TGTGCCTGGAGCGAAGGGGCGGTAGGCACAGATACGCAGTATTTT | CAWSEGAVGTDTQYF
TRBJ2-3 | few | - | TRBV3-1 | TGTGCCAGCAGCTACCGAGACTCCGAGGATACGCAGTATTTT | CASSYRDSEDTQYF
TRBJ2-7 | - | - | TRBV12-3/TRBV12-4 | TGTGCCAGCAGTTTGGGCAGCCCAGCCTACGAGCAGTACTTC | CASSLGSPAYEQYF
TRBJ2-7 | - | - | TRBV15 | TGTGCCACCAGCAGCTGGCCGACCACTCCCTACGAGCAGTACTTC | CATSSWPTTPYEQYF
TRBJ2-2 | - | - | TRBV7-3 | TGTGCCAGCAGCTTGATAAACGGGGAGCTGTTTTTT | CASSLINGELFF
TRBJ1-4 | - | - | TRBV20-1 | TGCAGTGCTAGAGGGACATTTGACATCGCAACTAATGAAAAACTGTTTTTT | CSARGTFDIATNEKLFF
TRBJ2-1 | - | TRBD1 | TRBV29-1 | TGCAGCGTTGAAGATCGTGGGGACCGGGGACAGGGAGGCTACAATGAGCAGTTCTTC | CSVEDRGDRGQGGYNEQFF
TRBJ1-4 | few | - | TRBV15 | TGTGCCACCAGCAGAGATGGGATTCGCACTAATGAAAAACTGTTTTTT | CATSRDGIRTNEKLFF
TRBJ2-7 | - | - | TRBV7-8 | TGTGCCAGCAGTCGGACGGACCTGGGTACCGAGCAGTACTTC | CASSRTDLGTEQYF
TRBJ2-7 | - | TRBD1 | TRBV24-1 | TGTGCCACCAGCTTGACAGGGAACTCCTACGAGCAGTACTTC | CATSLTGNSYEQYF
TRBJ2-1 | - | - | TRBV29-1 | TGCAGCGTTCGCCAGGGGGGTGGCAATGAGCAGTTCTTC | CSVRQGGGNEQFF
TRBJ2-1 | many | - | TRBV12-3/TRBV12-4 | TGTGCCAGCATTCGGGAGCCCTACAATGAGCAGTTCTTC | CASIREPYNEQFF
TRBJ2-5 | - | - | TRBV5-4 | TGTGCCAGCAATACAGGGACCCAAGAGACCCAGTACTTC | CASNTGTQETQYF
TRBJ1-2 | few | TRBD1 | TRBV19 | TGTGCCAGTAGTGCAGGGACAGGGGGAGGCTACACCTTC | CASSAGTGGGYTF
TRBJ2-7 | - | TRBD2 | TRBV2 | TGTGCCAGCAGTGCAGGGCTAGCGGGGAGTCTAATCTACGAGCAGTACTTC | CASSAGLAGSLIYEQYF
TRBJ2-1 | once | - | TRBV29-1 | TGCAGCGTTTCGGGATTTTTTGAGCAGTTCTTC | CSVSGFFEQFF
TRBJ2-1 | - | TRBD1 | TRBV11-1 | TGTGCCAGCAGCTTAGGTCGGGACCGGGACAGGGGATACAATGAGCAGTTCTTC | CASSLGRDRDRGYNEQFF
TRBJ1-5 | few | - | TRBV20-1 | TGCAGTGCTAGAGGGGGTATTGATCAGCCCCAGCATTTT | CSARGGIDQPQHF
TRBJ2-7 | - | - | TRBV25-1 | TGTGCCAGCATCAACCCCGTCGGGGGACAGTACGAGCAGTACTTC | CASINPVGGQYEQYF
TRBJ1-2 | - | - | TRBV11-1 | TGTGCCAGCCAGAAAAACTATGGCTACACCTTC | CASQKNYGYTF
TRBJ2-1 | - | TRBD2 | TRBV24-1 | TGTGCCACCAGTGACCGTAAAAGCCGAAAAGGAGCGGGAGGGTTAAATGAGCAGTTCTTC | CATSDRKSRKGAGGLNEQFF
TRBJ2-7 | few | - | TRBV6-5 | TGTGCCAGCAGTTACTCGTCGCGGGACCCCGAGCAGTACTTC | CASSYSSRDPEQYF
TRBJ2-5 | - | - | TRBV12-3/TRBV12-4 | TGTGCCAGCAGTTTAACGGCCTACCAAGAGACCCAGTACTTC | CASSLTAYQETQYF
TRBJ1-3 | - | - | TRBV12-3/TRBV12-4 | TGTGCCAGCAGGGTGGCACAGGGTTCTGGAAACACCATATATTTT | CASRVAQGSGNTIYF
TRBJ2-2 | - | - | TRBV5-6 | TGTGCCAGCAGCTTGGTCGTTAACACCGGGGAGCTGTTTTTT | CASSLVVNTGELFF
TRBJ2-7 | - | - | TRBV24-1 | TGTGCCACCAGTGACTACGACTTCTACGAGCAGTACTTC | CATSDYDFYEQYF
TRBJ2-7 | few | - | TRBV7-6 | TGTGCCAGCAGCTTAGAGGCAGGGCCATCCTACGAGCAGTACTTC | CASSLEAGPSYEQYF
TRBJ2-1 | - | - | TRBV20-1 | TGCAGTGCTACGCTCCACAGGGTCAATGAGCAGTTCTTC | CSATLHRVNEQFF
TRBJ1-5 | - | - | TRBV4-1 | TGCGCCAGCAGCCAAGCACAGTTGGGGGATCAGCCCCAGCATTTT | CASSQAQLGDQPQHF
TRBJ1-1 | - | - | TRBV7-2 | TGTGCCAGCAGCCCCGGGTTGGCGGGGGCCACTGAAGCTTTCTTT | CASSPGLAGATEAFF